These 19 T cell receptor beta chains were sequenced from one sample in a study of radiation and T cells in renal cell carcinoma. As for time point: blood 4 weeks post-SBRT, at nephrectomy. Treatment noted: 15 Gy SBRT to primary tumor, nephrectomy 4 weeks later. Sequencing used immunoSEQ multiplex PCR; TCRdb keeps in-frame clones, though not all of them. The table has approximately 150,000 clones, roughly 90% seen once. The source was blood, collected from a patient whose treatment included radiotherapy and nephrectomy. The receptors derive from a woman aged 50 to 60 with renal cell carcinoma.

The chain recombines TRBV30 with TRBJ1-6; the D gene is possibly TRBD1 (5 bases). Trimming shortened V by 3 bases and J by 8 bases, and 11 bases separated the two germline ends. This CDR3 region has 13 residues. In germline, CDR1 is GTSNPN, CDR2 SVGIG (reference sequence). CDR3: CAWRGVIDSPLHF. The CDR3 coding sequence is TGTGCCTGGAGAGGGGTCATAGATTCACCCCTCCACTTT. Full variable domain (outside the CDR3, taken from reference TRBV30 and TRBJ1-6): SQTIHQWPATLVQPVGSPLSLECTVEGTSNPNLYWYRQAAGRGLQLLFYSVGIGQISSEVPQNLSASRPQDRQFILSSKKLLLSDSGFYLCAWRGVIDSPLHFGNGTRLTVT.

The CDR3 here is CASSAGRDTLFF. The CDR3 DNA sequence: TGTGCCAGTAGTGCCGGCCGGGACACTCTGTTCTTC. J is TRBJ2-1 and V is TRBV19; D possibly corresponds to TRBD1 (6 bases). The V gene's germline CDR1 is LNHDA and CDR2 SQIVND (reference sequence). The V gene lost 5 bases and the J gene lost 15 bases, with 17 bases spanning the gap. The CDR3 has 12 amino acids.

The chain's CDR3 is CASSLGPTETQYF. CDR3 bases: TGTGCCAGCAGCTTAGGTCCGACGGAGACCCAGTACTTC. The rearrangement links TRBV7-9 to TRBJ2-5; unclear D gene. Germline assignment: CDR1 SEHNR and CDR2 FQNEAQ (reference sequence). Trimming pared 1 base from V and 5 bases from J, leaving 8 bases between. The CDR3 length is 13 residues.

The chain has TRBV13 and TRBJ1-1, with D perhaps TRBD1 (6 bases). This CDR3 is built from 16 residues. The germline V and J ends were trimmed by 1 base and 1 base, with 13 bases remaining between them. Germline CDR1 reads PRHDT; CDR2 reads FYEKMQ (reference sequence). The chain's CDR3 is CASSLVGTRTNTEAFF. The CDR3 DNA is TGTGCCAGCAGCTTAGTGGGGACACGGACGAACACTGAAGCTTTCTTT. The whole variable domain, remainder taken from reference TRBV13 and TRBJ1-1, is AAGVIQSPRHLIKEKRETATLKCYPIPRHDTVYWYQQGPGQDPQFLISFYEKMQSDKGSIPDRFSAQQFSDYHSELNMSSLELGDSALYFCASSLVGTRTNTEAFFGQGTRLTVV.

The rearrangement joins TRBV6-1 to TRBJ1-5; D is undetermined. This CDR3 has 17 residues. V gave up 4 bases and J gave up 9 bases, with 25 bases separating them. Germline lookup yields CDR1 MNHNS and CDR2 SASEGT. CDR3 nucleotide sequence: TGTGCCAGCAGTGTAAGCTGGTCGCGGGTCCAAAGCCGGCCCCAGCATTTT. Translated: CASSVSWSRVQSRPQHF.

The chain joins TRBV7-9 to TRBJ2-5; 11 bases match TRBD2. The V gene end was trimmed by 2 bases and the J gene end by 5 bases; junction bases not matched to a gene: 10. The germline gives CDR1 SEHNR, CDR2 FQNEAQ (reference sequence). The CDR3 is made up of 17 amino acids. The CDR3 reads CASSLLLAGEMGETQYF. In nucleotides, the CDR3 is TGTGCCAGCAGCTTACTACTAGCGGGAGAGATGGGGGAGACCCAGTACTTC.

With regard to this clone: This CDR3 is also generated by other DNA sequences in the sample. The chain recombines TRBV28 with TRBJ1-5; D remains unclear. There are 12 residues in the CDR3. V lost 4 bases and J lost 2, with 3 bases in between. In germline, CDR1 is MDHEN, CDR2 SYDVKM. CDR3 nucleotide sequence: TGTGCCAGCAGTTCGGGCAATCAGCCCCAGCATTTT. Translating it yields CASSSGNQPQHF. Together with reference TRBV28 and TRBJ1-5, the CDR3 gives the full variable domain: DVKVTQSSRYLVKRTGEKVFLECVQDMDHENMFWYRQDPGLGLRLIYFSYDVKMKEKGDIPEGYSVSREKKERFSLILESASTNQTSMYLCASSSGNQPQHFGDGTRLSIL.

The chain uses TRBV10-3 and TRBJ2-5, with D tentatively TRBD1 or TRBD2 (7 bases each). This CDR3 has 15 amino acids. Trimming shortened V by 10 bases and J by 2 bases, and 20 bases separated the two germline ends. The germline V gene encodes CDR1 ENHRY and CDR2 SYGVKD. DNA of the CDR3: TGTGCCACAGGGGGGGCGGCGGGGACACAAGAGACCCAGTACTTC. It translates to CATGGAAGTQETQYF.

A remark on this clone: Other DNA sequences in the sample encode the same CDR3. Written as DNA, the CDR3 is TGCAGTGCTAGTCCAAACTACGAGCAGTACTTC. It translates to CSASPNYEQYF. This chain uses TRBV20-1 with TRBJ2-7; D is ambiguous. The CDR3 is 11 amino acids. The germline V and J ends were trimmed by 3 bases and 3 bases, with 6 bases remaining between them. CDR1 is DFQATT, CDR2 SNEGSKA, per germline (reference sequence).

CDR3 sequence reads: CAISEIGSGFSGANVLTF. In nucleotides, the CDR3 is TGTGCCATCAGTGAGATTGGATCAGGTTTCTCTGGGGCCAACGTCCTGACTTTC. The chain has TRBV10-3 and TRBJ2-6; D gene unclear. This CDR3 has 18 residues. Per the germline V gene, CDR1 is ENHRY and CDR2 is SYGVKD. With 2 bases removed from V and 0 bases from J, the gap between germline ends came to 14 bases.

This clone has just a few counts. J is TRBJ1-5 and V is TRBV28; D unclear. Germline V gene lookup returns CDR1 MDHEN and CDR2 SYDVKM. The CDR3 runs 12 residues. The V and J ends lost 7 bases and 3 bases respectively, with 7 bases between them. CDR3 sequence: CASNPLNQPQHF. Here the CDR3 DNA reads TGTGCCAGCAACCCGCTCAATCAGCCCCAGCATTTT.

This chain joins TRBV19 and TRBJ2-2; D remains unclear. The CDR3 is 15 residues long. Between the trimmed V and J ends, which lost 1 base and 1 base, there was a span of 7 bases. CDR1 and CDR2 (germline): LNHDA, SQIVND (reference sequence). The CDR3 sequence is CASSIGHLNTGELFF. CDR3 coding DNA: TGTGCCAGTAGTATAGGACACCTGAACACCGGGGAGCTGTTTTTT.

This sequence joins TRBV5-8 and TRBJ2-7; TRBD2 matches 8 bases. Germline CDR1 reads SGHTS; CDR2 reads YDEGEE. V lost 4 bases, J lost 4 bases, and 7 bases stayed unmatched. The length of the CDR3 is 14 residues. As DNA, the CDR3 is TGTGCCAGCAGCGAAGCGGGGGCCCCTTACGAGCAGTACTTC. Translated, it gives CASSEAGAPYEQYF.

The count of this clone is one. The rearrangement joins TRBV4-3 to TRBJ2-1; 14 bases are shared with TRBD2. Germline trimming cut 3 bases from V and 9 bases from J; bases unmatched to any gene: 7. Germline values: CDR1 LGHNA, CDR2 YSLEER. This CDR3 is built from 16 residues. CDR3 in DNA: TGCGCCAGCAGCCACCGACTAGCGGGAGGGGACGGTGAGCAGTTCTTC. The encoded protein is CASSHRLAGGDGEQFF.

This clone was seen only once. The gene calls are TRBV5-8 and TRBJ1-2; TRBD1 is a possible D gene (6 bases). Germline CDR1 SGHTS, CDR2 YDEGEE. The CDR3 has 15 residues. Trimming removed 4 bases from V and 0 bases from J, with 13 bases in between. The chain's CDR3 is CASSRRDTANYGYTF. The CDR3 DNA is TGTGCCAGCAGCCGGCGGGACACAGCTAACTATGGCTACACCTTC.

The CDR3, as DNA: TGTGCCAGCACCTTGGGCCACGAGCAGTACTTC. This translates into CASTLGHEQYF. V usage is TRBV11-1 and J usage is TRBJ2-7; D is undetermined. The CDR3 sequence is 11 residues long. Per the germline V gene, CDR1 is SGHAT and CDR2 is FQDESV (reference sequence). V lost 7 bases, J lost 5 bases, and 9 bases lay in between.

This clone has only one observation. The chain recombines TRBV5-4 with TRBJ1-2, with 12 positions matching TRBD1. In germline, CDR1 is SGHNT, CDR2 YYREEE (reference sequence). The CDR3 has 16 amino acids. V lost 9 bases and J lost 5; bases outside the gene matches: 14. The chain's CDR3 is CATDVGQGARGYGYTF. CDR3 DNA: TGTGCCACCGACGTGGGACAGGGGGCGCGTGGGTATGGCTACACCTTC. Full variable domain (missing parts from reference TRBV5-4 and TRBJ1-2): ETGVTQSPTHLIKTRGQQVTLRCSSQSGHNTVSWYQQALGQGPQFIFQYYREEENGRGNFPPRFSGLQFPNYSSELNVNALELDDSALYLCATDVGQGARGYGYTFGSGTRLTVV.

This clone was seen a single time. J is TRBJ1-2 and V is TRBV4-3, with D possibly TRBD1 on 5 matching bases. Trimming left V 4 bases short and J 5 bases short, with 17 bases between. The CDR3 extends over 15 amino acids. The V gene's germline CDR1 is LGHNA and CDR2 YSLEER. The CDR3 DNA is TGCGCCAGCAGCCCCACCCCACAGGCGGGTTATGGCTACACCTTC. Translated: CASSPTPQAGYGYTF.

The chain recombines TRBV4-2 with TRBJ2-2; the D gene could be TRBD1 or TRBD2 (5 bases each). V lost 3 bases and J lost 3, with 11 bases in between. Germline values: CDR1 LGHNA, CDR2 YNFKEQ. The CDR3 extends over 15 amino acids. In nucleotides, the CDR3 is TGTGCCAGCAGCCAGAGGGGCGAGGACACCGGGGAGCTGTTTTTT. Residues: CASSQRGEDTGELFF.